This T cell receptor (beta chain) came from a study of T-cell reconstitution after alpha-beta-depleted transplantation in children. Study results and limitations: At one year after transplant, newly produced T cells mostly accounted for T-cell counts and diversity. Where alpha-beta T cells came from about two months after transplant was reportedly several hundred expanded graft clones. Surviving thymic progenitors and recipient T cells were the source of high TCRbeta diversity at day 60 in some patients.

Trimming removed 3 bases at V and 1 base at J, with 12 bases between. Germline V gene data show CDR1 as KGHSH and CDR2 as LQKENI. This CDR3 is 15 amino acids long. For TCRbeta, the library was prepared with unique molecular identifiers. TCRdb ran MiXCR on the PCR reads and lists one entry per CDR3 protein. This sample has approximately 130,000 distinct CDR3 sequences; around a tenth occur once, and the top ten carry nearly 25%. This clonotype was observed at least ten times. What it binds is unknown. This specimen was PBMCs, mostly from graft donor cells, taken 180 days after TCRalphabeta/CD19-depleted stem cell transplant. This chain uses TRBV18 with TRBJ1-1, with D uncertain. The clonotype comes from a girl under two years old who had a stem cell transplant for combined immunodeficiency, so the T cells may come from the graft donor. The CDR3 loop is CASSPTRNENTEAFF. CDR3 coding DNA: TGTGCCAGCTCACCGACGCGGAACGAGAACACTGAAGCTTTCTTT.